The present entry profiles one T cell receptor (beta chain) with its context. Its antigen is not known. This entry is derived from a study of cytomegalovirus exposure and HLA in healthy donors. Background on the study: The approximately 110 validation repertoires used a platform that matched the one used for the roughly 650 first-cohort repertoires, as a later analysis reported.

General observations from the study: In vitro confirmation showed three CMV-associated chains to be CMV antigen specific. The study put 150 to 200 TCR beta chains on its list as cytomegalovirus-associated. First-cohort TCR clusters tended to co-occur in the approximately 120 validation repertoires, a later analysis found.

Sequencing used immunoSEQ multiplex PCR; TCRdb keeps in-frame clones, though not all of them. The top ten hold around 2.3% of the sample, which has approximately 160,000 clones, approximately 86% seen once. Trimming pared 7 bases from V and 10 bases from J, leaving 17 bases between. The germline V gene encodes CDR1 SQVTM and CDR2 ANQGSEA. The CDR3 is made up of 11 amino acids. The TCR sequence derives from a woman under 30 in good health and CMV-seronegative. Material: PBMCs. This chain connects TRBV29-1 to TRBJ2-7; D may be TRBD2 (6 bases). CDR3 sequence: CSALWLGTQYF. CDR3 sequence (DNA): TGCAGCGCTTTGTGGTTGGGGACTCAGTACTTC.